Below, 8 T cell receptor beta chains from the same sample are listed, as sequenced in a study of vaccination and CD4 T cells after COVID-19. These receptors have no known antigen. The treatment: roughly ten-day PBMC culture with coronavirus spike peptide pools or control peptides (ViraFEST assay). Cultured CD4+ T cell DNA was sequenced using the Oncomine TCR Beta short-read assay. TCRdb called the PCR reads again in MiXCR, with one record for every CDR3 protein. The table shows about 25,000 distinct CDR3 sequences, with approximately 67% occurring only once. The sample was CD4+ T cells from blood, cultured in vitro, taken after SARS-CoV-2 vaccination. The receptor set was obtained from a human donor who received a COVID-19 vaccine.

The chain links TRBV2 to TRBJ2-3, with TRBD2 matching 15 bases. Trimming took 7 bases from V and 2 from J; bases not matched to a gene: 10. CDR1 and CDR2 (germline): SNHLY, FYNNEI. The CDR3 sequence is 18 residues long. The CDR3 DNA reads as TGTGCCAGCATTGGGACTAGCGGGGGGCTAACAATCACAGATACGCAGTATTTT. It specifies CASIGTSGGLTITDTQYF.

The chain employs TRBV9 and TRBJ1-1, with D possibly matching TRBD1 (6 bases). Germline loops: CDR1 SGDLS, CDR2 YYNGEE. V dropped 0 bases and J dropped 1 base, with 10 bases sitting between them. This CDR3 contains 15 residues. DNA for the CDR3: TGTGCCAGCAGCGTAGTAGGGGGTGGGAACACTGAAGCTTTCTTT. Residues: CASSVVGGGNTEAFF.

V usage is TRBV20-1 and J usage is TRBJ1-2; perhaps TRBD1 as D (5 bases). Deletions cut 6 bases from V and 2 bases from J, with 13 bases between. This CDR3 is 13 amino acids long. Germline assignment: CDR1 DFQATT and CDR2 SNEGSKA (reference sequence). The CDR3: CSASWQGNYGYTF. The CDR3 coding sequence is TGCAGTGCCTCGTGGCAGGGAAACTATGGCTACACCTTC.

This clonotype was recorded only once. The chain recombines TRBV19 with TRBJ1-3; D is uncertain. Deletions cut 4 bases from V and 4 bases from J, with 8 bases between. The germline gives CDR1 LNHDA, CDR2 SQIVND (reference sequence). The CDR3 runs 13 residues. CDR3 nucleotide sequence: TGTGCCAGTAGTAGGGGATCGGGAAACACCATATATTTT. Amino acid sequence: CASSRGSGNTIYF.

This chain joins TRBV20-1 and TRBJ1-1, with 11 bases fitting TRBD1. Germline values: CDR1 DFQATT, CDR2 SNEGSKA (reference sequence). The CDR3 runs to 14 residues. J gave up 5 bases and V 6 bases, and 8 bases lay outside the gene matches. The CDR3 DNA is TGCAGTGCGATGAGGACAGGGGGCAGTACTGAAGCTTTCTTT. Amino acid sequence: CSAMRTGGSTEAFF.

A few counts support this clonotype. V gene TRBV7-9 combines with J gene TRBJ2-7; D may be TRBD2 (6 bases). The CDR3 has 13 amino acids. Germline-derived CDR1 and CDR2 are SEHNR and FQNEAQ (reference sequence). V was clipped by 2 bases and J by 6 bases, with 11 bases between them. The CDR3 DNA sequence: TGTGCCAGCAGCTTAAGTGGGGGGTCCGAGCAGTACTTC. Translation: CASSLSGGSEQYF. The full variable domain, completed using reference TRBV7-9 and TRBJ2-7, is DTGVSQNPRHKITKRGQNVTFRCDPISEHNRLYWYRQTLGQGPEFLTYFQNEAQLEKSRLLSDRFSAERPKGSFSTLEIQRTEQGDSAMYLCASSLSGGSEQYFGPGTRLTVT.

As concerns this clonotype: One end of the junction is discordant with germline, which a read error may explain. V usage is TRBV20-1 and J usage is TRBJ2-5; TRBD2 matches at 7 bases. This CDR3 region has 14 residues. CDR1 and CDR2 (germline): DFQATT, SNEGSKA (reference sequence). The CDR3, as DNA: TGTAGTGCCCAGCAGCGGGAAGGACGTCAGACCCAGTACTTC. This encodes CSAQQREGRQTQYF.

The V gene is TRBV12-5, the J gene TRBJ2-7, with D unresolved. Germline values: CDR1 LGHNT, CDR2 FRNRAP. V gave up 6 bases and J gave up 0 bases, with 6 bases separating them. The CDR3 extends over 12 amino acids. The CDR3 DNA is TGTGCTAGTGGCCTGGACTCCTACGAGCAGTACTTC. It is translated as CASGLDSYEQYF.